A selection of T cell receptor beta chains follows, all from one sample in a study of T cell clones after liver transplantation. Produced via immunoSEQ multiplex PCR; TCRdb's table is partial and in-frame only. Among tens of thousands of clones listed, 65% to 85% were seen once. The sample here was CD4+ T cells from blood, taken roughly 3.5 years after liver transplant. The receptors stem from a human patient who received a liver transplant. The T cells may come from the graft donor. CDR3s include the opening cysteine and the closing phenylalanine or tryptophan. A D gene is named only where the DNA matches it firmly. Part of the rows lack a size; the others show once, few, many or a class for expanded clones.

d_gene	v_gene	abundance	j_gene	CDR3nt	CDR3aa
NA	TRBV7-9	few	TRBJ2-7	TGTGCCAGCAGCTTTGAGATTGGAAGGGACGAGCAGTACTTC	CASSFEIGRDEQYF
NA	TRBV18	NA	TRBJ1-2	TGTGCCAGCTCACCGGAACACTTAGTACGCTATGGCTACACCTTC	CASSPEHLVRYGYTF
TRBD1	TRBV29-1	NA	TRBJ1-2	TGCAGCGTTGGACAGGGGGCCTGGGGAGGCTACACCTTC	CSVGQGAWGGYTF
NA	TRBV6-5	once	TRBJ1-2	TGTGCCAGCAGCTACCTGACAGGCTTTAATGGCTACACCTTC	CASSYLTGFNGYTF
NA	TRBV5-1	NA	TRBJ2-5	TGCGCCAGCAGCTCGGGGTCGGCAGCCGGTCAAGAGACCCAGTACTTC	CASSSGSAAGQETQYF
TRBD2	TRBV2	NA	TRBJ2-1	TGTGCCAGCGGACTAGCGGGAGTGACTGAGCAGTTCTTC	CASGLAGVTEQFF
TRBD2	TRBV28	NA	TRBJ2-1	TGTGCCAGCTCCGTTACTAGCGGGAGACCCGAGCAGTTCTTC	CASSVTSGRPEQFF
TRBD1	TRBV27	NA	TRBJ1-3	TGTGCCAGCAGTTTATCCGGGACAGGGTCGGGAAACACCATATATTTT	CASSLSGTGSGNTIYF
NA	TRBV6-6	NA	TRBJ1-1	TGTGCCAGCAGTTACTCGGAGCGCCTCGGAGCTTTCTTT	CASSYSERLGAFF
NA	TRBV11-3	NA	TRBJ2-5	TGTGCCAGCAGTTGGTCAGTACAAGAGACCCAGTACTTC	CASSWSVQETQYF
TRBD2	TRBV27	once	TRBJ2-1	TGTGCCAGCAGTTCACTAGCGGGAGGGGTCAATGAGCAGTTCTTC	CASSSLAGGVNEQFF
NA	TRBV7-2	NA	TRBJ2-1	TGTGCCAGCAGCTATACGCCGGACCATGAGCAGTTCTTC	CASSYTPDHEQFF
NA	TRBV7-9	NA	TRBJ2-1	TGTGCCAGCAGCTTAGATAGGGGCCCTACCTGGGGTGAGCAGTTCTTC	CASSLDRGPTWGEQFF
NA	TRBV7-8	NA	TRBJ1-3	TGTGCCAGCAGCTTTAGGGGAACGGGAAACACCATATATTTT	CASSFRGTGNTIYF
NA	TRBV6-5	NA	TRBJ1-5	TGTGCCAGCAGTTACTCCCAGCCTCAGCCCCAGCATTTT	CASSYSQPQPQHF
NA	TRBV7-3	once	TRBJ2-1	TGTGCCAGCAGCTTAACGGCGGACTCCTACAATGAGCAGTTCTTC	CASSLTADSYNEQFF
NA	TRBV7-2	NA	TRBJ1-5	TGTGCCAGCAGCTTACCGCCCAGGGGTAATCAGCCCCAGCATTTT	CASSLPPRGNQPQHF
TRBD2	TRBV18	NA	TRBJ2-2	TGTGCCAGCTCACCACGGGCTAGCGGGAGTGTGAACACCGGGGAGCTGTTTTTT	CASSPRASGSVNTGELFF
NA	TRBV5-1	NA	TRBJ2-7	TGCGCCAGCAGCTTGGCCGGCGGGACCTACGAGCAGTACTTC	CASSLAGGTYEQYF
NA	TRBV10-2	NA	TRBJ1-4	TGCGCCAGCAGTGACCCGGGCCCCCGGGTTTTT	CASSDPGPRVF
NA	TRBV7-3	NA	TRBJ1-1	TGTGCCAGCAGCTTAAAACGGAACACTGAAGCTTTCTTT	CASSLKRNTEAFF
NA	TRBV25-1	NA	TRBJ2-3	TGTGCCAGCAGTGAAGGGGCTAGCGTTTCAGATACGCAGTATTTT	CASSEGASVSDTQYF
TRBD2	TRBV19	NA	TRBJ2-1	TGTGCCAGTAGTATAGATAGCGGGGCCTACAATGAGCAGTTCTTC	CASSIDSGAYNEQFF
TRBD2	TRBV7-9	NA	TRBJ2-2	TGTGCCAGCAAGAGGAGCGGGAGACGAGACACCGGGGAGCTGTTTTTT	CASKRSGRRDTGELFF
NA	TRBV19	NA	TRBJ1-5	TGTGCCAGTAGTATGGAGGGGTACGGCAATCAGCCCCAGCATTTT	CASSMEGYGNQPQHF
NA	TRBV2	NA	TRBJ2-1	TGTGCCAGCGGGAGACAGCTCTACAATGAGCAGTTCTTC	CASGRQLYNEQFF
TRBD2	TRBV7-8	NA	TRBJ2-5	TGTGCCAGCAGCGGGGGGCTCGGGACTAGCGGGATCGGTGAGACCCAGTACTTC	CASSGGLGTSGIGETQYF
NA	TRBV28	NA	TRBJ1-1	TGTGCCAGCAGTGTGTCAGGGGAGATTGAAGCTTTCTTT	CASSVSGEIEAFF
TRBD2	TRBV27	NA	TRBJ2-7	TGTGCCAGCAGCTCGACTAGCGGCGGCTTCTACGAGCAGTACTTC	CASSSTSGGFYEQYF
NA	TRBV9	once	TRBJ2-1	TGTGCCAGCAGCGTAGCGTACGACGGTAAGCAGTTCTTC	CASSVAYDGKQFF
NA	TRBV5-1	NA	TRBJ2-5	TGCGCCAGCAGCCTACTTAGGGTTGAGACCCAGTACTTC	CASSLLRVETQYF
NA	TRBV4-2	NA	TRBJ2-2	TGTGCCAGCAGCCAAGATAGCTTTCCCGGGGAGCTGTTTTTT	CASSQDSFPGELFF
NA	TRBV6-5	NA	TRBJ1-2	TGTGCCAGCAGTTATGGGGGGGCCTATGGCTACACCTTC	CASSYGGAYGYTF
NA	TRBV7-7	once	TRBJ2-3	TGTGCCAGCAGCCCGGGACTGGGGGTGGATACGCAGTATTTT	CASSPGLGVDTQYF
TRBD2	TRBV5-1	NA	TRBJ2-1	TGCGCCAGCAGCTTAATAGCGGGAGGGCCGGGTGAGCAGTTCTTC	CASSLIAGGPGEQFF
NA	TRBV6-1	once	TRBJ2-7	TGTGCCAGCAGTCGCGGGACAGCCTACGAGCAGTACTTC	CASSRGTAYEQYF
TRBD1	TRBV27	NA	TRBJ2-1	TGTGCCAGCAGTGGAAGCACAGGGGGTGAGCAGTTCTTC	CASSGSTGGEQFF
TRBD1	TRBV7-9	NA	TRBJ1-4	TGTGCCAGCAGCTACCTCAGGGGGGAGGGTGAAAAACTGTTTTTT	CASSYLRGEGEKLFF
NA	TRBV5-1	NA	TRBJ2-1	TGCGCCAGCAGCTTGCGACAACCCTCCTACAATGAGCAGTTCTTC	CASSLRQPSYNEQFF
TRBD2	TRBV14	NA	TRBJ2-1	TGTGCCAGCAGCCAGGGGTTTTTCGGGAGGGCCCCCTACAATGAGCAGTTCTTC	CASSQGFFGRAPYNEQFF
TRBD1	TRBV14	NA	TRBJ2-7	TGTGCCAGCAGCCACAGACAGGGGATTACCTACGAGCAGTACTTC	CASSHRQGITYEQYF
NA	TRBV18	NA	TRBJ2-1	TGTGCCAGCTCACGGGAGCGGATCGGGAATGAGCAGTTCTTC	CASSRERIGNEQFF
NA	TRBV7-2	NA	TRBJ2-1	TGTGCCAGCAGCATCTCCATTCGAAATGAGCAGTTCTTC	CASSISIRNEQFF
NA	TRBV9	NA	TRBJ2-7	TGTGCCAGCAGCGTAGTATTCCGGGGCGAGCAGTACTTC	CASSVVFRGEQYF
NA	TRBV4-1	NA	TRBJ2-1	TGCGCCAGCAGCCAAGATGGACCATGGGCAGGGGGAGGCGGTGAGCAGTTCTTC	CASSQDGPWAGGGGEQFF
NA	TRBV10-1	NA	TRBJ2-4	TGCGCCAGCAGTGAAGGACACCCTGGGGCGGCCAAAAACATTCAGTACTTC	CASSEGHPGAAKNIQYF
NA	TRBV23-1	NA	TRBJ1-3	TGCGCCAGCACCACGACGGAGGGTCCTGGAAACACCATATATTTT	CASTTTEGPGNTIYF
TRBD2	TRBV27	once	TRBJ2-1	TGTGCCAGCAGCGAATCCCTTCTAAGCGGGAGGCCCCATGAGCAGTTCTTC	CASSESLLSGRPHEQFF
TRBD2	TRBV11-2	NA	TRBJ2-3	TGTGCCAGCAGCTTACAACCAGCGGGAACCACAGATACGCAGTATTTT	CASSLQPAGTTDTQYF
NA	TRBV15	NA	TRBJ2-2	TGTGCCACCAGCAGAGAGGGCCTCGGGGAGCTGTTTTTT	CATSREGLGELFF
TRBD2	TRBV6-5	NA	TRBJ2-7	TGTGCCAGCGCCGGACTAGCGTTGTACGAGCAGTACTTC	CASAGLALYEQYF
TRBD1	TRBV7-2	once	TRBJ2-2	TGTGCCAGCAGCTACCCTACGACGGGACAGGGAAGTTCCGGGGAGCTGTTTTTT	CASSYPTTGQGSSGELFF
TRBD1	TRBV28	NA	TRBJ1-3	TGTGCCAGCAGTTTACTACAGGGGGCGTCGGGAAACACCATATATTTT	CASSLLQGASGNTIYF
NA	TRBV6-1	NA	TRBJ2-7	TGTGCCAGCAGGGAAGGGCCGACCGGACCCTACGAGCAGTACTTC	CASREGPTGPYEQYF
NA	TRBV9	NA	TRBJ2-7	TGTGCCAGCAGCGTAGCTGACGATAGAACTGGGCACGAGCAGTACTTC	CASSVADDRTGHEQYF
TRBD1	TRBV5-4	NA	TRBJ1-2	TGTGCCAGCAGGATCACAGGGGACGACTATGGCTACACCTTC	CASRITGDDYGYTF